This T cell receptor (beta chain) was obtained from a study of shared clonotypes between healthy human individuals. Turning to the study itself: Donors consisted of two women and a few men between 18 and 49.

CD45RO-negative, CCR7-selected cells formed the naive CD8 fraction, which excluded terminally differentiated effector memory CD45RA+ cells. The protocol was immunoSEQ multiplex PCR, while the TCRdb copy is restricted to in-frame clones and leaves out a portion. This sample has some 2,100,000 clones; about 93% occur once, and the top ten carry about 1.5%. CDR1 is MNHNS and CDR2 is SASEGT in the germline V gene. The CDR3 length is 15 residues. J gave up 9 bases and V 1 base, and 8 bases lay outside the gene matches. The TCR was taken from a man between 18 and 35 years old in good health. Some clones in this sample may be carry-over from other donors' samples. The chain links TRBV6-1 to TRBJ2-4; TRBD1 agrees at 8 bases. The specimen was naive CD8+ T cells from PBMCs. CDR3 DNA sequence: TGTGCCAGCAGTGAAGGACAGGGGATCTTTCGCATTCAGTACTTC. Protein product: CASSEGQGIFRIQYF.